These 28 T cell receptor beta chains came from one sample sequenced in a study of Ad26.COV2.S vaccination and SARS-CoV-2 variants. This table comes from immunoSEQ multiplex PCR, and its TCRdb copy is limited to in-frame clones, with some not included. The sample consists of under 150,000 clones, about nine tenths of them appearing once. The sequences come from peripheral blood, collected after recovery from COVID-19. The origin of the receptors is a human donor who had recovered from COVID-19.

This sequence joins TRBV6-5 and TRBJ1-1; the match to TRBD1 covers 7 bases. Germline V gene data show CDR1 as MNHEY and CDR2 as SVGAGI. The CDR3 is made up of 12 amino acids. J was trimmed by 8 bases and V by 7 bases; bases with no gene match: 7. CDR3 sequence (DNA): TGTGCCAGCATAGACGCGGACAGGGAAGCTTTCTTT. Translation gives CASIDADREAFF.

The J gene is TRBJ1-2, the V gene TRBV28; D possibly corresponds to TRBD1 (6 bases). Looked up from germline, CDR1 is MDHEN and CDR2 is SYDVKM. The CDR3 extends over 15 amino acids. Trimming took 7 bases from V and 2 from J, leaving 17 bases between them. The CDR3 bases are TGTGCCAGCACAGTTTTCGGGGGCATAAACTATGGCTACACCTTC. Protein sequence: CASTVFGGINYGYTF.

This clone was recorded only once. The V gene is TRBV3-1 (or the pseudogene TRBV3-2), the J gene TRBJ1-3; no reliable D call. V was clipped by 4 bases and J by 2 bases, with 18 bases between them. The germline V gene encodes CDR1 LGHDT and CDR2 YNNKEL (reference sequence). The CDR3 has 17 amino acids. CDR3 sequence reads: CASSPPSRRGTGNTIYF. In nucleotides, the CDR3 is TGTGCCAGCAGCCCACCGTCCCGCCGGGGAACTGGAAACACCATATATTTT.

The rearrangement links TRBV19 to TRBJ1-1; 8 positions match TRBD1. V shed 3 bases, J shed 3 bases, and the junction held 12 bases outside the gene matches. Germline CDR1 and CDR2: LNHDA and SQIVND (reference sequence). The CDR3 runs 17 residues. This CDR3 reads CASSILTGGRVDTEAFF. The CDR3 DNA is TGTGCCAGTAGTATCCTCACAGGGGGAAGAGTCGACACTGAAGCTTTCTTT.

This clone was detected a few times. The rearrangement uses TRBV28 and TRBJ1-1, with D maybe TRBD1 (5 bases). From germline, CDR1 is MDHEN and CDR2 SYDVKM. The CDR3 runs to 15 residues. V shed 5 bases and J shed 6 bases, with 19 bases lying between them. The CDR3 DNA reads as TGTGCCAGCAGTCTCACGGGGGAAGGGGTCGCTGAAGCTTTCTTT. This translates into CASSLTGEGVAEAFF. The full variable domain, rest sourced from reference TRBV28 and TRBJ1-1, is DVKVTQSSRYLVKRTGEKVFLECVQDMDHENMFWYRQDPGLGLRLIYFSYDVKMKEKGDIPEGYSVSREKKERFSLILESASTNQTSMYLCASSLTGEGVAEAFFGQGTRLTVV.

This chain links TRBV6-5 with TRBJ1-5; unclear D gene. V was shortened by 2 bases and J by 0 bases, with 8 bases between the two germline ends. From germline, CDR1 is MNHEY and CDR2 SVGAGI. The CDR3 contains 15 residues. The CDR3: CASSYRQDSNQPQHF. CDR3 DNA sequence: TGTGCCAGCAGTTACAGGCAGGATAGCAATCAGCCCCAGCATTTT.

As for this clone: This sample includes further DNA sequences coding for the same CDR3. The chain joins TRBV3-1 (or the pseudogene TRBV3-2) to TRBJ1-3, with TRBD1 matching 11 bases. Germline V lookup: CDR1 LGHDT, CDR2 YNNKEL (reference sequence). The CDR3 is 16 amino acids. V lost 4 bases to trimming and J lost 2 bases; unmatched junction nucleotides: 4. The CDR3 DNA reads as TGTGCCAGCAGCCCTAAGGGACAGGGGGCTGGAAACACCATATATTTT. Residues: CASSPKGQGAGNTIYF.

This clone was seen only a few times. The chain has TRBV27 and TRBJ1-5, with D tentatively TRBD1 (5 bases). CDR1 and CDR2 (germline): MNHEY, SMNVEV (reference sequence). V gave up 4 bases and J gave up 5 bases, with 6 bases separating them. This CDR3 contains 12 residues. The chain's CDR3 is CASSSQDQPQHF. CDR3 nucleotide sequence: TGTGCCAGCAGTTCACAGGATCAGCCCCAGCATTTT.

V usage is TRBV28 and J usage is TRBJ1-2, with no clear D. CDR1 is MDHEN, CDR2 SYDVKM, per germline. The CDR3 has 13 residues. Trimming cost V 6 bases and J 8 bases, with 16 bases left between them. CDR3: CASSPYFRPGYTF. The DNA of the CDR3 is TGTGCCAGCAGCCCCTACTTTCGTCCAGGCTACACCTTC.

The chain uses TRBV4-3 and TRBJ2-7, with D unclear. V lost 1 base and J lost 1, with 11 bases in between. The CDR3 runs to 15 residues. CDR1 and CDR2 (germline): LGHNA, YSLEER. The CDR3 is CASSQAPTPSYEQYF. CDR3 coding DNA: TGCGCCAGCAGCCAAGCCCCGACACCTTCCTACGAGCAGTACTTC.

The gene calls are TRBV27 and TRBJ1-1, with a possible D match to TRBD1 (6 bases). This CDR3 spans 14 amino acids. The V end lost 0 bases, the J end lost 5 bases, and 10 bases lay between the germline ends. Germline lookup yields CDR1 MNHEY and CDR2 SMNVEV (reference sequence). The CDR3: CASSLSYQGTEAFF. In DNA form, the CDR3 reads TGTGCCAGCAGTTTATCGTACCAGGGGACTGAAGCTTTCTTT.

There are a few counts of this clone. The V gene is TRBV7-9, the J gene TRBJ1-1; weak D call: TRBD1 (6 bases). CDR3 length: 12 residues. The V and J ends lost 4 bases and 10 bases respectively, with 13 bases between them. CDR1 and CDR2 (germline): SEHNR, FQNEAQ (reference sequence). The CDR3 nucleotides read TGTGCCAGCAGCTCGGGACACCCAGGAGCTTTCTTT. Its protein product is CASSSGHPGAFF.

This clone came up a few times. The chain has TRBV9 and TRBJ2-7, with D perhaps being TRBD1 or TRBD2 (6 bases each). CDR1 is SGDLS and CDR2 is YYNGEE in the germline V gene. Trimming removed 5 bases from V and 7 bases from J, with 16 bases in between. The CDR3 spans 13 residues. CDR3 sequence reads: CASSTLGGEEQYF. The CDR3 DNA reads TGTGCCAGCAGTACACTCGGGGGCGAGGAGCAGTACTTC.

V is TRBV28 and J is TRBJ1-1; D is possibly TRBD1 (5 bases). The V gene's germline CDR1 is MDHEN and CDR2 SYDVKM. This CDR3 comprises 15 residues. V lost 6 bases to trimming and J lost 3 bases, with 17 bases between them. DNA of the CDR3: TGTGCCAGCAGCCTCCTCAGGGATGTCGACACTGAAGCTTTCTTT. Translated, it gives CASSLLRDVDTEAFF.

As DNA, the CDR3 is TGTGCCAGCTCACTGACAGGGGAAGATACGCAGTATTTT. It codes for CASSLTGEDTQYF. The V and J genes are TRBV18 and TRBJ2-3; 8 nucleotides agree with TRBD1. The CDR3 loop spans 13 amino acids. Losses at the gene ends were 4 bases for V and 5 bases for J; bases not matched to a gene: 2. Per germline, CDR1 KGHSH and CDR2 LQKENI.

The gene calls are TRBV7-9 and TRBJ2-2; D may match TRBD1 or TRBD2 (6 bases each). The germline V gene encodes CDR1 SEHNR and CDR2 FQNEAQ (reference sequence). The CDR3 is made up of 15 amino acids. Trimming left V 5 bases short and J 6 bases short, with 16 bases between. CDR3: CASSPISGGPGELFF. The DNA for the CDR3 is TGTGCCAGCAGCCCTATATCCGGGGGCCCCGGGGAGCTGTTTTTT.

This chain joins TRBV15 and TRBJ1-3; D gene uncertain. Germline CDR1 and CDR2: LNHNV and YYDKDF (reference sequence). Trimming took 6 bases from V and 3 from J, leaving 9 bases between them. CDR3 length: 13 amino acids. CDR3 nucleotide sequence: TGTGCCACCAGATTTGGGTTTGGAAACACCATATATTTT. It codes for CATRFGFGNTIYF.

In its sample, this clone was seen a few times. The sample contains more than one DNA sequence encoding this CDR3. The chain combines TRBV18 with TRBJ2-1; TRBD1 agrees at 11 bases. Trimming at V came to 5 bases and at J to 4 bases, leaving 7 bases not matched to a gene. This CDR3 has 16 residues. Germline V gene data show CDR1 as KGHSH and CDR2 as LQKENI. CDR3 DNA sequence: TGTGCCAGCTCATCCACCGGGACAGGGGGATACAATGAGCAGTTCTTC. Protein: CASSSTGTGGYNEQFF. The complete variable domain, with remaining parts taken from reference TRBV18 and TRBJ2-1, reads NAGVMQNPRHLVRRRGQEARLRCSPMKGHSHVYWYRQLPEEGLKFMVYLQKENIIDESGMPKERFSAEFPKEGPSILRIQQVVRGDSAAYFCASSSTGTGGYNEQFFGPGTRLTVL.

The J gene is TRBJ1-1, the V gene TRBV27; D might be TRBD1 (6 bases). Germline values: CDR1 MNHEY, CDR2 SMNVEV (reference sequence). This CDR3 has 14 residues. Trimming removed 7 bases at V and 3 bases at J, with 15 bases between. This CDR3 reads CASTPRGGHTEAFF. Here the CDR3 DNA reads TGTGCCAGCACCCCCCGAGGGGGGCACACTGAAGCTTTCTTT.

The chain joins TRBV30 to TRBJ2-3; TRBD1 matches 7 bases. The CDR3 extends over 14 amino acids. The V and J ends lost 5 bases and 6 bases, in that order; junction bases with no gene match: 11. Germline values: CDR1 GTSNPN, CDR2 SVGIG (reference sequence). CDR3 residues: CAWSEGAQRDTQYF. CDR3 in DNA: TGTGCCTGGTCAGAGGGGGCTCAAAGGGATACGCAGTATTTT.

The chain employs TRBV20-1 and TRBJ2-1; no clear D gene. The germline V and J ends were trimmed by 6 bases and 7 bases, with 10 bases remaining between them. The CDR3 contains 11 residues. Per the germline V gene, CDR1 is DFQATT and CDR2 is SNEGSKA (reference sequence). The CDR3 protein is CSAEIGNEQFF. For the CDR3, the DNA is TGCAGTGCCGAGATTGGGAATGAGCAGTTCTTC.

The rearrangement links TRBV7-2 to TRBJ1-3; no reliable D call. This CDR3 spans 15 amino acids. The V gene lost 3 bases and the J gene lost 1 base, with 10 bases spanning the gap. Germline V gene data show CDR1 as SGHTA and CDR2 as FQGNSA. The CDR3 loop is CASSFGTASGNTIYF. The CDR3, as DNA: TGTGCCAGCAGCTTCGGAACAGCTTCTGGAAACACCATATATTTT. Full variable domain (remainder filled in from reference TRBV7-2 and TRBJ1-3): GAGVSQSPSNKVTEKGKDVELRCDPISGHTALYWYRQSLGQGLEFLIYFQGNSAPDKSGLPSDRFSAERTGGSVSTLTIQRTQQEDSAVYLCASSFGTASGNTIYFGEGSWLTVV.

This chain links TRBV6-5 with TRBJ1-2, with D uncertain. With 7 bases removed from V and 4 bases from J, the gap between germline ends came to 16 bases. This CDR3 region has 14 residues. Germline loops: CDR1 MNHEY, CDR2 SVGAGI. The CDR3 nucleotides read TGTGCCAGCATTAACCCGGGATCTTCCTATGGCTACACCTTC. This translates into CASINPGSSYGYTF.

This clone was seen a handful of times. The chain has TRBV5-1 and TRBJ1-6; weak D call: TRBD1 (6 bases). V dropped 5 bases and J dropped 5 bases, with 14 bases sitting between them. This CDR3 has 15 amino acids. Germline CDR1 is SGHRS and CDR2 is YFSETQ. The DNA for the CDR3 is TGCGCCAGCAGACAAGGACAGAATAATAATTCACCCCTCCACTTT. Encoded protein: CASRQGQNNNSPLHF.

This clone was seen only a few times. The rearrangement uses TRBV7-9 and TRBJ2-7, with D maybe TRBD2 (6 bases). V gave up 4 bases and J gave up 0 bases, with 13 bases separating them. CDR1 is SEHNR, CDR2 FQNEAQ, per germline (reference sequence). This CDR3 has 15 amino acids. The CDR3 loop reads CASSSIRGGSYEQYF. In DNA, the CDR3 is TGTGCCAGCAGCTCAATACGGGGAGGCTCCTACGAGCAGTACTTC.

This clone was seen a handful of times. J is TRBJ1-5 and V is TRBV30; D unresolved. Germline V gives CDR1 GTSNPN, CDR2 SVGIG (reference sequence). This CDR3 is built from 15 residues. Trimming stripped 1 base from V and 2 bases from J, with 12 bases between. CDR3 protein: CAWSEFQVGNQPQHF. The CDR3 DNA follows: TGTGCCTGGAGTGAATTTCAGGTTGGCAATCAGCCCCAGCATTTT.

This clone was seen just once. This CDR3 reads CASSEPGQGYEQYF. The CDR3 DNA follows: TGTGCCAGCAGTGAACCGGGACAGGGCTACGAGCAGTACTTC. This chain joins TRBV6-1 and TRBJ2-7, with 9 positions matching TRBD1. CDR3 size: 14 residues. Germline values: CDR1 MNHNS, CDR2 SASEGT. V lost 2 bases and J lost 3; bases outside the gene matches: 2.

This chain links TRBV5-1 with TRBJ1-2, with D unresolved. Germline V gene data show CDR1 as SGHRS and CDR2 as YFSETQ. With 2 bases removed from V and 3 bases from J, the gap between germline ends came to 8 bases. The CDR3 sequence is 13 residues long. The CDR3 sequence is CASSFSDYYGYTF. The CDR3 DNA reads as TGCGCCAGCAGCTTCTCAGATTACTATGGCTACACCTTC.